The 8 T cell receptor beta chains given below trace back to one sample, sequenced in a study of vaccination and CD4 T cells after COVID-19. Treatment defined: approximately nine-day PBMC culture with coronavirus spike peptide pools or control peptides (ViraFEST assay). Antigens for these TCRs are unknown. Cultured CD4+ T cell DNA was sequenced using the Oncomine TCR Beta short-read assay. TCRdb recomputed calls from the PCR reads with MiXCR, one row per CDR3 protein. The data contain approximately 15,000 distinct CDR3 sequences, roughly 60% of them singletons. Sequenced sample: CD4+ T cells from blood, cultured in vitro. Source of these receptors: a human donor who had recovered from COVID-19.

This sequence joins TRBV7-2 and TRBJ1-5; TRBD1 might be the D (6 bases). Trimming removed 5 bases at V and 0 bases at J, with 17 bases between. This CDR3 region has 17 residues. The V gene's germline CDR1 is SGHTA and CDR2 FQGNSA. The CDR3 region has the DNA TGTGCCAGCAGCCCGGACAGATCTTCTTATAGCAATCAGCCCCAGCATTTT. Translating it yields CASSPDRSSYSNQPQHF.

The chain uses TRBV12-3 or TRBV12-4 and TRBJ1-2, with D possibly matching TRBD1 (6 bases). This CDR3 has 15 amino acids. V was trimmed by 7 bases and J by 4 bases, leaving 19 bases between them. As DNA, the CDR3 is TGTGCCAGCACCCCATGGACAGAGGCTGCCTATGGCTACACCTTC. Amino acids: CASTPWTEAAYGYTF.

CDR3 in DNA: TGTGCCAGCAGTTTGGGCCTCTTACTTTCCTACGAGCAGTACTTC. This codes for CASSLGLLLSYEQYF. The gene calls are TRBV12-3 or TRBV12-4 and TRBJ2-7; D not certain. The CDR3 extends over 15 amino acids. Deletions cut 3 bases from V and 1 base from J, with 13 bases between.

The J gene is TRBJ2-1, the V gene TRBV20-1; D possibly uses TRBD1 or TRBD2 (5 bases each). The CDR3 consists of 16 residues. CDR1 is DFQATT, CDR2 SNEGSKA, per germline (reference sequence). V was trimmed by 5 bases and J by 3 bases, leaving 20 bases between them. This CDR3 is CSARSRTGRGYNEQFF. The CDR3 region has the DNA TGCAGTGCTCGCTCCCGAACGGGGCGAGGCTACAATGAGCAGTTCTTC.

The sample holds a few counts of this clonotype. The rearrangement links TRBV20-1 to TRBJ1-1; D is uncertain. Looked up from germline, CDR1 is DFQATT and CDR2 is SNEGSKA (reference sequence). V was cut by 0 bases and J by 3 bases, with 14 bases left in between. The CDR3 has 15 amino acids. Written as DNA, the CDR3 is TGCAGTGCTAGAGATCCGGGAAAGGCAGACACTGAAGCTTTCTTT. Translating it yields CSARDPGKADTEAFF.

The CDR3 reads CASSSGTSYTDTQYF. In DNA form, the CDR3 reads TGTGCCAGCAGCTCCGGGACTAGCTACACAGATACGCAGTATTTT. The V and J genes are TRBV7-8 and TRBJ2-3; the match to TRBD2 covers 9 bases. This CDR3 spans 15 amino acids. V lost 4 bases and J lost 2; bases outside the gene matches: 4. CDR1 and CDR2 (germline): SGHVS, FQNEAQ.

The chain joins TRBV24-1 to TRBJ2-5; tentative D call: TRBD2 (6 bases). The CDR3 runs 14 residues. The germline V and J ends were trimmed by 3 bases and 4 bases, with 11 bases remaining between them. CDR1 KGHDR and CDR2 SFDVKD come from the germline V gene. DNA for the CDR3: TGTGCCACCAGTGATCAGCGGCGGGGAGAGACCCAGTACTTC. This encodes CATSDQRRGETQYF.

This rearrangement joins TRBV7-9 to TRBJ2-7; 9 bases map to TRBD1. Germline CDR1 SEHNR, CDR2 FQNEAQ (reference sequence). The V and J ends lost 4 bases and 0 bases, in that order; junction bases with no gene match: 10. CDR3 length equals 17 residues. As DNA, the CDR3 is TGTGCCAGCAGCTACCTCGCCGGGACAGGGCCCTCCTACGAGCAGTACTTC. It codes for CASSYLAGTGPSYEQYF.